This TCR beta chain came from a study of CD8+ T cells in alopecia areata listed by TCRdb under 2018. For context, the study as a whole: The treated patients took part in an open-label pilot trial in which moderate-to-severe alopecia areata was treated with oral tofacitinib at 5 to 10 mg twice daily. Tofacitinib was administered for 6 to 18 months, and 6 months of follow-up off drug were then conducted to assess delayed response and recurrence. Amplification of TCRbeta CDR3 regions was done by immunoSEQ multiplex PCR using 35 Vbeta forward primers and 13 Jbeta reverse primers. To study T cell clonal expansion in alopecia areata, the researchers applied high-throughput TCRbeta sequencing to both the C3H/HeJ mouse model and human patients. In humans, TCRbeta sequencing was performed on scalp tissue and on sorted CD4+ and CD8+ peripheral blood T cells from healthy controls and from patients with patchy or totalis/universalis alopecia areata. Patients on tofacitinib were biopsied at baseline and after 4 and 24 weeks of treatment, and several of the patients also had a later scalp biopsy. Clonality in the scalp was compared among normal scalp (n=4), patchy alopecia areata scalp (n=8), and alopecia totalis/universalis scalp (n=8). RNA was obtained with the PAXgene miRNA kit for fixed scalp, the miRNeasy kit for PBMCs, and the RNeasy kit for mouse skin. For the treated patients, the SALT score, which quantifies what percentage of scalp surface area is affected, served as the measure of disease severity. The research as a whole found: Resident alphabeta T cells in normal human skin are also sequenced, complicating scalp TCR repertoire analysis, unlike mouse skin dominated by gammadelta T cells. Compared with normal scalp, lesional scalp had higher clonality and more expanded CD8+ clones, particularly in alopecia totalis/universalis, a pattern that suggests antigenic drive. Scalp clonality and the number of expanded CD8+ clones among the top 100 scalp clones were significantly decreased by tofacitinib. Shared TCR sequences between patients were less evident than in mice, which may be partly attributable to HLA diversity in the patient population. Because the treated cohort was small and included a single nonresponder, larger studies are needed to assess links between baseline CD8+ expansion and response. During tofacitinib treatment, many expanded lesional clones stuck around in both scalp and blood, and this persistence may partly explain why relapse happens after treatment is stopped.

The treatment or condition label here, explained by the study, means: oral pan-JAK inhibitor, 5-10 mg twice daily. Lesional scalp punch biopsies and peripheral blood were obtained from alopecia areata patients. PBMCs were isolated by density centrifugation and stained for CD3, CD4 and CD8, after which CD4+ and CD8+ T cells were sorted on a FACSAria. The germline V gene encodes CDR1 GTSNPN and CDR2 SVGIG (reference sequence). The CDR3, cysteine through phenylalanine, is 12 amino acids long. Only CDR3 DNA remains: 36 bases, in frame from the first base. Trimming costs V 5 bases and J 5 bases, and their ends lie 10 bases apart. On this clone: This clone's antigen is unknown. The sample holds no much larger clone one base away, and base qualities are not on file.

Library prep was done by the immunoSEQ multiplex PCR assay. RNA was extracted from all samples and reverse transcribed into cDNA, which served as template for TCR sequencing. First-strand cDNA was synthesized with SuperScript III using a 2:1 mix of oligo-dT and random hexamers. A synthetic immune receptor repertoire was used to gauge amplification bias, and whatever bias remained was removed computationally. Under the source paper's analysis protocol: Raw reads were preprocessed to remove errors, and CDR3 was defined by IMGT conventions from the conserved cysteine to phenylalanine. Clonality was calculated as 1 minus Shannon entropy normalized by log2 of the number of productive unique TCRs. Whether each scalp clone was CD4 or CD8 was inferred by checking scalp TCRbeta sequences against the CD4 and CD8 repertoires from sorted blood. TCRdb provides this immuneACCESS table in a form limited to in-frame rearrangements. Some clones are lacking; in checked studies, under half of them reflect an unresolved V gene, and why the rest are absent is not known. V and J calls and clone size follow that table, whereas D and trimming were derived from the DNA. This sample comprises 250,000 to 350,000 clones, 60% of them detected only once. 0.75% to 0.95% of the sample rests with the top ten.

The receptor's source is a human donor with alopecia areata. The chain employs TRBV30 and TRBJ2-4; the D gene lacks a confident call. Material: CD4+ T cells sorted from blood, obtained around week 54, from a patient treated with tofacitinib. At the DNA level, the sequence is TGTGCCTGGCGATCAGTCCAAAACATTCAGTACTTC. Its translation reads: CAWRSVQNIQYF.